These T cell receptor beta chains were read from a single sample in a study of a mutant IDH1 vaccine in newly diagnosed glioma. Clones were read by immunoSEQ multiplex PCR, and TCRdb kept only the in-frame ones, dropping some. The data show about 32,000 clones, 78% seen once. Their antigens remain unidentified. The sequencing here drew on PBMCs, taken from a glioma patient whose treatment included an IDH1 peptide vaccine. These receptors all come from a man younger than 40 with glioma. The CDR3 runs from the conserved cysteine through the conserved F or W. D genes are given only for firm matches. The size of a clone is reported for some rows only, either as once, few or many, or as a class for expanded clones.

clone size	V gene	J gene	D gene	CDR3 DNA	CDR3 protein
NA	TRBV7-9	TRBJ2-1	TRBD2	TGTGCCAGCAGCTTAGCAGCGGGAGGCATAGATGAGCAGTTCTTC	CASSLAAGGIDEQFF
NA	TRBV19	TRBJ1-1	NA	TGTGCCGTTCTTCCTGGGCTCCCGAACACTGAAGCTTTCTTT	CAVLPGLPNTEAFF
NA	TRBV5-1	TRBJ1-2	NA	TGCGCCAGCAGCTTGGGGGGGCAGTCCTATGGCTACACCTTC	CASSLGGQSYGYTF
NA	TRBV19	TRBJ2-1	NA	TGTGCCAGTAGTATAGAGGGACAAGAGCAGTTCTTC	CASSIEGQEQFF
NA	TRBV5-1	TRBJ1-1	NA	TGCGCCAGCACCGACCCTCGGGGAGGGGCAGCTTTCTTT	CASTDPRGGAAFF
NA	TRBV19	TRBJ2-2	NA	TGTGCCACTCGTGACGGGGAGCTGTTTTTT	CATRDGELFF
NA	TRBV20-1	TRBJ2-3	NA	TGCAGGGGGGTAGATACGCAGTATTTT	CRGVDTQYF
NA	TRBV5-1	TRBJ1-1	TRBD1	TGCGCCAGCAGCTTGGTACTGGGACAGTCGAACACTGAAGCTTTCTTT	CASSLVLGQSNTEAFF
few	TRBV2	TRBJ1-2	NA	TGTGCCAGCAAAGAGGACATAGATGGCTACACCTTC	CASKEDIDGYTF
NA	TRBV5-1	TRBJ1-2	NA	TGCGCCAGCAGCTTGGCCGCAGGGATAAGTACTAACTATGGCTACACCTTC	CASSLAAGISTNYGYTF
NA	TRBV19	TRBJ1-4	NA	TGTGCCAGTAACTACCGGGCCGCAACTAATGAAAAACTGTTTTTT	CASNYRAATNEKLFF
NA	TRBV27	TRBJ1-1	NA	TGTGCCAGCCAAAACTTGAGGAGGAACACTGAAGCTTTCTTT	CASQNLRRNTEAFF
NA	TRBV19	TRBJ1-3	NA	TGTGCCTCCCGGGGCCTTCGAAACACCATATATTTT	CASRGLRNTIYF
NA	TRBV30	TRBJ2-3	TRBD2	TGTGCCTGGAGGCTTGCGGGGGGCACAGATACGCAGTATTTT	CAWRLAGGTDTQYF
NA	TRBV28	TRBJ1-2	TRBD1	TGTGCCAGCAGCCCAAGGACGCGACAGGGGGCCGACTATGGCTACACCTTC	CASSPRTRQGADYGYTF
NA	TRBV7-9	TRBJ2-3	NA	TGTGCCAGCAGCTACCACAGGGCTACAGATACGCAGTATTTT	CASSYHRATDTQYF
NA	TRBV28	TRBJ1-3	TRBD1	TGTGCCAGCAGTTTATTGGGAGCAGGGGGTAACTCTGGAAACACCATATATTTT	CASSLLGAGGNSGNTIYF
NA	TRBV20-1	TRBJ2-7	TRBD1	TGCAGTGCTAGAACAGGGGGGAAGCAGTACTTC	CSARTGGKQYF
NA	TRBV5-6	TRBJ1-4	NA	TGTGCCAGCAGCTTCCGGGCACGGGGTAGGGAAAAACTGTTTTTT	CASSFRARGREKLFF
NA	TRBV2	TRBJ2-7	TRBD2	TGTGCCAGCAGTGAAGCAGGGACTAGCGGCCTCTCCTACGAGCAGTACTTC	CASSEAGTSGLSYEQYF
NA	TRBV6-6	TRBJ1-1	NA	TGTGCCAGCAGTGAGGGTGCCAGGGTTGAAGCTTTCTTT	CASSEGARVEAFF
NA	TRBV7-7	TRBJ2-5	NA	TGTGCCAGCAGCCGCGGACTTCAAGAGACCCAGTACTTC	CASSRGLQETQYF
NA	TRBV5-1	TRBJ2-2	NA	TGCGCCAGCAGCTTGGCCTTTACAGGGCTGTTGTCGGCGACCGGGGAGCTGTTTTTT	CASSLAFTGLLSATGELFF
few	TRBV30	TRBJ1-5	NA	TGTGCCTGGAGTGCAGGACAGAGGGAGCCCCAGCATTTT	CAWSAGQREPQHF
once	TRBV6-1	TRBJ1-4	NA	TGTGCCAGCACTGACGGCTCAACTAATGAAAAACTGTTTTTT	CASTDGSTNEKLFF
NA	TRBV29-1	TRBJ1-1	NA	TGCAGCGTTGTGTTGTCGGGAGACACTGAAGCTTTCTTT	CSVVLSGDTEAFF
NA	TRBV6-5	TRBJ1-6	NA	TGTGCCAGCAGTTCAGGGGCACGGGATTCACCCCTCCACTTT	CASSSGARDSPLHF
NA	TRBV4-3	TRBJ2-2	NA	TGCGCCAGCAGCCAAGTCTATTCCACCGGGGAGCTGTTTTTT	CASSQVYSTGELFF
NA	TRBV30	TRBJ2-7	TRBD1	TGTGCCTGGAGTGCGCGACCAGGGACAGTCGGTTCGTTTCGCGAGCAGTACTTC	CAWSARPGTVGSFREQYF
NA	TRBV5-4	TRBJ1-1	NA	TGTGCCAGCAGCTTCGAGGGGATGAACACTGAAGCTTTCTTT	CASSFEGMNTEAFF
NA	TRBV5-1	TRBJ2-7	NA	TGCGCCAGCAGCTTGATGGGGAGCTCCTACGAGCAGTACTTC	CASSLMGSSYEQYF
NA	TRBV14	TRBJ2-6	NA	TGTGCCAGCAGCCCCTCCGGGGGGGCCAACGTCCTGACTTTC	CASSPSGGANVLTF